The 11 T cell receptor beta chains below come from one sample, sequenced in a study of early stage breast cancer tumors. TCRdb's copy holds only in-frame clones and misses some; the assay was immunoSEQ multiplex PCR. The sample shows over 40,000 clones, roughly 78% of them seen only once. Sequencing input: blood. These receptor sequences come from a person in their 40s with breast cancer.

V usage is TRBV5-4 and J usage is TRBJ2-3, with TRBD2 identical over 11 bases. Germline V gene lookup returns CDR1 SGHNT and CDR2 YYREEE (reference sequence). The CDR3 covers 15 residues. The V segment lost 5 bases and the J segment 2 bases; nucleotides outside the gene matches: 4. This CDR3 reads CASRKTSGNTDTQYF. CDR3 bases: TGTGCCAGCAGAAAGACTAGCGGGAACACAGATACGCAGTATTTT.

The chain links TRBV7-2 to TRBJ1-4; D may be TRBD1 (5 bases). In germline, CDR1 is SGHTA, CDR2 FQGNSA. This CDR3 is built from 15 residues. V was trimmed by 4 bases and J by 5 bases, leaving 14 bases between them. CDR3 coding DNA: TGTGCCAGCAGCTCGGAAAAAGGGGTGAATGAAAAACTGTTTTTT. Its protein is CASSSEKGVNEKLFF.

The chain uses TRBV9 and TRBJ2-5; unclear D gene. The CDR3 has 14 residues. V gave up 1 base and J gave up 5 bases, with 12 bases separating them. Germline V lookup: CDR1 SGDLS, CDR2 YYNGEE. CDR3 amino acids: CASSVYKFSETQYF. CDR3 nucleotide sequence: TGTGCCAGCAGCGTATATAAGTTTTCGGAGACCCAGTACTTC.

This chain uses TRBV2 with TRBJ1-4; D call uncertain. V gave up 6 bases and J gave up 3 bases, with 11 bases separating them. In germline, CDR1 is SNHLY, CDR2 FYNNEI. The CDR3 runs 14 residues. The CDR3 protein is CASSEGMANEKLFF. CDR3 DNA: TGTGCCAGCAGCGAGGGTATGGCTAATGAAAAACTGTTTTTT.

This chain links TRBV5-1 with TRBJ2-7; D is possibly TRBD1 (5 bases). V was clipped by 4 bases and J by 0 bases, with 11 bases between them. This CDR3 is built from 14 residues. The germline V gene encodes CDR1 SGHRS and CDR2 YFSETQ. The CDR3 is CASSADTYSYEQYF. The CDR3 nucleotides are TGCGCCAGCAGCGCGGACACGTACTCCTACGAGCAGTACTTC.

The J gene is TRBJ2-1, the V gene TRBV5-5; the D gene could be TRBD1 or TRBD2 (5 bases each). Per the germline V gene, CDR1 is SGHKS and CDR2 is YYEKEE (reference sequence). This CDR3 is 16 amino acids long. V lost 1 base and J lost 6, with 17 bases in between. The CDR3 sequence is CASSLLAGRIFNEQFF. The CDR3 DNA reads as TGTGCCAGCAGCTTGTTGGCAGGGAGAATTTTCAATGAGCAGTTCTTC.

The J gene is TRBJ1-2, the V gene TRBV7-8; 10 bases fit TRBD1. The CDR3 spans 15 residues. Trimming at V came to 5 bases and at J to 4 bases, leaving 7 bases not matched to a gene. Germline V CDR1 and CDR2: SGHVS, FQNEAQ. The CDR3 DNA follows: TGTGCCAGCAGCCGCGACAGGGGGCGGTTCTATGGCTACACCTTC. This codes for CASSRDRGRFYGYTF.

The CDR3 bases are TGTGCCAGCAGTGAGAACACTTCGGGGCACGAGCAGTACTTC. Its protein product is CASSENTSGHEQYF. The genes are TRBV2 and TRBJ2-7, with D tentatively TRBD1 or TRBD2 (5 bases each). The CDR3 extends over 14 amino acids. CDR1 is SNHLY, CDR2 FYNNEI, per germline. V dropped 3 bases and J dropped 5 bases, with 14 bases sitting between them.

V and J are TRBV11-3 and TRBJ2-2; the D call may be TRBD1 or TRBD2 (5 bases each). The ends were cut back, 5 bases at V and 11 bases at J, with 21 bases in the middle. This CDR3 contains 15 residues. Germline CDR1 is SGHNT and CDR2 is YENEEA. The CDR3: CASSPNTGPTRELFF. The CDR3 nucleotides read TGTGCCAGCAGCCCTAATACGGGGCCCACCCGCGAGCTGTTTTTT. The full variable domain, its missing parts supplied by reference TRBV11-3 and TRBJ2-2, is EAGVVQSPRYKIIEKKQPVAFWCNPISGHNTLYWYLQNLGQGPELLIRYENEEAVDDSQLPKDRFSAERLKGVDSTLKIQPAELGDSAVYLCASSPNTGPTRELFFGEGSRLTVL.

The chain has TRBV18 and TRBJ2-7; D is perhaps TRBD1 (6 bases). The CDR3 is 13 amino acids. Germline loops: CDR1 KGHSH, CDR2 LQKENI. V shed 4 bases and J shed 5 bases, with 12 bases lying between them. The DNA for the CDR3 is TGTGCCAGCTCACGCGGACAGAAGGACGAGCAGTACTTC. Amino acids: CASSRGQKDEQYF. Variable domain in full (rest from reference TRBV18 and TRBJ2-7): NAGVMQNPRHLVRRRGQEARLRCSPMKGHSHVYWYRQLPEEGLKFMVYLQKENIIDESGMPKERFSAEFPKEGPSILRIQQVVRGDSAAYFCASSRGQKDEQYFGPGTRLTVT.

The chain links TRBV21-1 to TRBJ2-1; the table gives TRBD2 as D, unverified against the DNA. TRBV21-1 is a pseudogene locus. The CDR3 consists of 19 residues. The CDR3 reads CASSKAELAGTSSYNEQFF. The CDR3 nucleotides read TGTGCCAGCAGCAAAGCGGAACTAGCGGGAACCAGCTCCTACAATGAGCAGTTCTTC.